The next 10 T cell receptor beta chains were all read from a single sample in a study of CD8+CD57+ T cells in acquired aplastic anemia. For CDR3 and TCR beta VDJ profiling, genomic DNA was the template used. TCRdb analysed the reads with MiXCR anew, one entry per CDR3 protein. The repertoire includes around 500,000 distinct CDR3 sequences, over 25% of them detected once, and less than 0.85% sits in the top ten. Only patients with CD8+CD57+ cell expansion on flow cytometry were chosen for sequencing. The sample was sorted CD4+, CD8+, or CD8+CD57+ T cells (not recorded which) from PBMCs. All receptors come from a human donor with aplastic anemia.

Only a few counts were recorded for this clonotype. The CDR3 protein is CASSQGGVNTEAFF. CDR3 DNA: TGTGCCAGCAGCCAAGGGGGGGTGAACACTGAAGCTTTCTTT. J is TRBJ1-1 and V is TRBV4-2; perhaps TRBD1 as D (5 bases). Germline V gene sequence: CDR1 LGHNA, CDR2 YNFKEQ. The CDR3 extends over 14 amino acids. V was pared by 1 base and J by 0 bases, with 6 bases between.

J is TRBJ2-7 and V is TRBV7-8, with D perhaps TRBD2 (5 bases). Germline values: CDR1 SGHVS, CDR2 FQNEAQ. The V end lost 4 bases, the J end lost 3 bases, and 16 bases lay between the germline ends. The CDR3 runs 15 residues. The CDR3 here is CASSWPPVGDYEQYF. The CDR3 DNA reads as TGTGCCAGCAGCTGGCCCCCGGTCGGGGACTACGAGCAGTACTTC.

This clonotype was detected many times. The chain recombines TRBV29-1 with TRBJ2-7; 7 positions match TRBD2. The junction had 7 bases not matched to a gene; V was cut back by 7 bases and J by 1 base. The germline V gene encodes CDR1 SQVTM and CDR2 ANQGSEA. This CDR3 is built from 13 residues. The CDR3 coding sequence is TGCAGCGCTGGGGGGGGGAGGTCCTACGAGCAGTACTTC. Amino acids: CSAGGGRSYEQYF.

Concerning this clonotype itself: This may be a read error, as it is one base from a much larger clone. The V call is TRBV24-1, the J call TRBJ2-3; tentatively, D is TRBD2 (6 bases). The CDR3 is 16 amino acids. Germline V gives CDR1 KGHDR, CDR2 SFDVKD. Written as DNA, the CDR3 is TGTGCCACCAGTGGTTTGTATGCCGGGAGAGTAGATACGCAGTATTTT. This encodes CATSGLYAGRVDTQYF.

This clonotype was detected ten times or more. The chain employs TRBV9 and TRBJ1-3; D is uncertain. Germline lookup yields CDR1 SGDLS and CDR2 YYNGEE. Between the trimmed V and J ends, which lost 2 bases and 1 base, there was a span of 7 bases. The CDR3 has 14 amino acids. The CDR3, as DNA: TGTGCCAGCAGCGTCTCTGCGTCTGGAAACACCATATATTTT. Amino acid sequence: CASSVSASGNTIYF.

This clonotype was recorded only once. V is TRBV24-1 and J is TRBJ2-5, with D maybe TRBD1 (6 bases). The CDR3 has 13 amino acids. V was clipped by 4 bases and J by 4 bases, with 9 bases between them. In germline, CDR1 is KGHDR, CDR2 SFDVKD. For the CDR3, the DNA is TGTGCCACCAGTGAGGGGGCATCAGAGACCCAGTACTTC. It translates to CATSEGASETQYF.

The chain couples TRBV29-1 to TRBJ1-4; tentative D call: TRBD1 (5 bases). The V end was cut by 4 bases, the J end by 5 bases, with 11 bases between. Germline-derived CDR1 and CDR2 are SQVTM and ANQGSEA. The CDR3 extends over 13 amino acids. The chain's CDR3 is CSVGGQVNEKLFF. The CDR3, as DNA: TGCAGCGTTGGAGGACAAGTGAATGAAAAACTGTTTTTT.

A few counts support this clonotype. This chain uses TRBV30 with TRBJ1-2, with 7 positions matching TRBD1. Germline V gene data show CDR1 as GTSNPN and CDR2 as SVGIG (reference sequence). J was trimmed by 3 bases and V by 1 base; bases with no gene match: 2. This CDR3 has 13 amino acids. CDR3 sequence: CAWSGQGDYGYTF. Here the CDR3 DNA reads TGTGCCTGGAGTGGACAGGGTGACTATGGCTACACCTTC.

This rearrangement joins TRBV20-1 to TRBJ2-1, with 8 bases identical to TRBD2. Germline V CDR1 and CDR2: DFQATT, SNEGSKA (reference sequence). This CDR3 has 14 amino acids. Unmatched junction bases numbered 5, after V lost 6 bases and J lost 1 base. The chain's CDR3 is CSARKRESYNEQFF. CDR3 in DNA: TGCAGTGCACGCAAGCGGGAGTCCTACAATGAGCAGTTCTTC.

V is TRBV20-1 and J is TRBJ2-3; TRBD2 is a possible D gene (6 bases). The V and J ends lost 3 bases and 3 bases respectively, with 16 bases between them. There are 15 residues in the CDR3. Germline V gene data show CDR1 as DFQATT and CDR2 as SNEGSKA (reference sequence). CDR3 in amino acids: CSASNTSRVTDTQYF. In DNA form, the CDR3 reads TGCAGTGCTAGTAACACTAGCCGAGTGACAGATACGCAGTATTTT.